These 8 T cell receptor beta chains were sequenced from one sample in a study of tumor-infiltrating lymphocytes in primary liver carcinoma. Blood RNA came from unsorted whole blood; germline DNA was also extracted. The template, around 520 ng total RNA, yielded TCR beta cDNA made with a constant-region primer. Modified slightly, ARM-PCR produced TCR beta libraries over three nested multiplex PCR rounds. TRBV1-TRBV30 forward and Cbeta reverse primers drove the first two approximately 11-cycle rounds. TCRdb recomputed calls from the multiplex PCR reads with MiXCR, one row per CDR3 protein. The table has about 180,000 distinct CDR3 sequences, around 60% seen once. The specimen was peripheral blood. These receptors all come from a man aged 35 to 55 with primary liver carcinoma and hepatitis B virus infection.

Worth noting for this clonotype: This could be a read error, since a much larger clone is one nucleotide away. V is TRBV12-3 or TRBV12-4 and J is TRBJ1-5; a weak D match, TRBD1 (5 bases). V was clipped by 4 bases and J by 0 bases, with 10 bases between them. The CDR3 length is 15 residues. For the CDR3, the DNA is TGTGCCAGCAGTTCCGACGGACATAGCAATCAGCCCCAGCATTTT. Its translation: CASSSDGHSNQPQHF.

The sample holds a few counts of this clonotype. J is TRBJ2-4 and V is TRBV6-5; D gene ambiguous. Trimming shortened V by 4 bases and J by 0 bases, and 13 bases separated the two germline ends. The CDR3 consists of 16 residues. CDR1 is MNHEY, CDR2 SVGAGI, per germline. The CDR3 is CASSFDLDIAKNIQYF. The CDR3 DNA reads TGTGCCAGCAGTTTCGACCTAGATATAGCCAAAAACATTCAGTACTTC.

Notes on this clonotype: Sequence at one end of the junction differs from germline and may be a read error. The V and J genes are TRBV10-3 and TRBJ2-2; D is perhaps TRBD1 (5 bases). Germline V gives CDR1 ENHRY, CDR2 SYGVKD. This CDR3 has 16 residues. In DNA, the CDR3 is TGTGTCATCAGGGTGAATTCCGCCGCGAACACCGGGGAGCTGTTTTTT. Its translation is CVIRVNSAANTGELFF.

The J gene is TRBJ2-7, the V gene TRBV5-1; D unclear. CDR1 is SGHRS, CDR2 YFSETQ, per germline. V was cut by 3 bases and J by 5 bases, with 6 bases left in between. The CDR3 covers 11 residues. CDR3 region: CASSSTHEQYF. CDR3 DNA sequence: TGCGCCAGCAGCTCCACCCACGAGCAGTACTTC.

A remark on this clonotype: Compared with germline, one end of the junction differs, possibly owing to a read error. The CDR3 spells CASSEPASGPYITDTQYF. CDR3 in DNA: TGTGCCAGCAGTGAACCAGCAAGCGGGCCGTATATCACAGACACGCAGTATTTT. The J gene is TRBJ2-3, the V gene TRBV6-1; D possibly corresponds to TRBD2 (6 bases). Germline CDR1 reads MNHNS; CDR2 reads SASEGT. The CDR3 spans 18 residues.

In this sample, this clonotype turned up a few times. The rearrangement joins TRBV6-1 to TRBJ1-1; TRBD1 might be the D (6 bases). The CDR3 covers 13 residues. Germline CDR1 MNHNS, CDR2 SASEGT. V was cut by 8 bases and J by 5 bases, with 15 bases left in between. CDR3 in amino acids: CASVAFRGTEAFF. The DNA for the CDR3 is TGTGCCAGCGTTGCATTCAGGGGTACTGAAGCTTTCTTT.

Concerning this clonotype: At one boundary the junction diverges from the germline segment, which might be a read error. The chain carries TRBV12-5 and TRBJ2-1; D is perhaps TRBD2 (6 bases). The CDR3 loop spans 13 amino acids. Germline loops: CDR1 LGHNT, CDR2 FRNRAP. The CDR3 loop reads CASALSGRNEQSF. DNA of the CDR3: TGTGCTAGTGCCCTAAGCGGGCGCAATGAGCAGTCCTTC. Supplemented by reference TRBV12-5 and TRBJ2-1, the full variable domain reads DARVTQTPRHKVTEMGQEVTMRCQPILGHNTVFWYRQTMMQGLELLAYFRNRAPLDDSGMPKDRFSAEMPDATLATLKIQPSEPRDSAVYFCASALSGRNEQSFGPGTRLTVL.

In regard to this clonotype: A much larger clone differs by one base, so this may be a read error. The V and J genes are TRBV11-2 and TRBJ1-5, with D unresolved. The CDR3 runs to 14 residues. Looked up from germline, CDR1 is SGHAT and CDR2 is FQNNGV. The CDR3 protein is CASNLIGGGQPQHF. CDR3 DNA: TGTGCCAGCAACTTAATCGGAGGTGGCCAGCCCCAGCATTTT.